Following are 21 T cell receptor beta chains from one sample sequenced in a study of T-cell reconstitution after alpha-beta-depleted transplantation in children. During its preparation, the TCRbeta library received unique molecular identifiers. TCRdb recomputed calls from the PCR reads with MiXCR, one row per CDR3 protein. The profile shows 600,000 to 700,000 distinct CDR3 sequences, roughly 14% of them singletons. The sample consisted of PBMCs, taken before TCRalphabeta/CD19-depleted stem cell transplant. The receptors here all came from a girl aged 2-10 years with congenital amegakaryocytic thrombocytopenia, due to receive a stem cell transplant.

The rearrangement uses TRBV12-3 or TRBV12-4 and TRBJ2-3; D unclear. There are 15 residues in the CDR3. V was cut by 8 bases and J by 4 bases, with 19 bases left in between. The CDR3, as DNA: TGTGCCAGCGTCGACCCCCGAGGTCTGGCAGATACGCAGTATTTT. Its protein is CASVDPRGLADTQYF.

Only a few counts were recorded for this clonotype. The genes are TRBV5-1 and TRBJ2-1, with 8 nucleotides matching TRBD2. Germline values: CDR1 SGHRS, CDR2 YFSETQ. Trimming removed 7 bases from V and 4 bases from J; junction bases left unmatched: 10. The CDR3 sequence is 15 residues long. Here the CDR3 DNA reads TGCGCCAGCCACTCCGCGGGAGGACCTTACAATGAGCAGTTCTTC. Its translation: CASHSAGGPYNEQFF.

This clonotype turned up a few times. V is TRBV6-2 or TRBV6-3 and J is TRBJ2-1; perhaps TRBD2 as D (5 bases). V was shortened by 8 bases and J by 0 bases, with 8 bases between the two germline ends. Germline CDR1 MNHEY, CDR2 SVGEGT. The CDR3 spans 13 residues. CDR3 coding DNA: TGTGCCAGCGGACGGGACTCCTACAATGAGCAGTTCTTC. It translates to CASGRDSYNEQFF.

The sample holds many counts of this clonotype. The chain has TRBV6-5 and TRBJ2-3; the D is unclear. Trimming removed 2 bases from V and 3 bases from J, with 9 bases in between. The germline gives CDR1 MNHEY, CDR2 SVGAGI. The CDR3 is made up of 14 amino acids. This CDR3 reads CASSYARRTDTQYF. In DNA form, the CDR3 reads TGTGCCAGCAGTTACGCCAGGAGAACAGATACGCAGTATTTT.

This chain links TRBV7-8 with TRBJ2-7; D is undetermined. V was trimmed by 3 bases and J by 3 bases, leaving 15 bases between them. CDR3 length: 15 amino acids. Germline CDR1 and CDR2: SGHVS and FQNEAQ. The CDR3, as DNA: TGTGCCAGCAGCTTGGTGGTGGACCACTACTACGAGCAGTACTTC. It yields the protein CASSLVVDHYYEQYF.

This clonotype was seen ten or more times. CDR3 DNA: TGTGCCAGCAGTTCGATGGACAGGGGTAACCACGAGCAGTACTTC. This sequence encodes CASSSMDRGNHEQYF. The chain has TRBV12-3 or TRBV12-4 and TRBJ2-7; 9 positions match TRBD1. The CDR3 runs to 15 residues. The J segment lost 5 bases and the V segment lost 4 bases, leaving 9 bases of the junction unmatched.

The chain recombines TRBV3-1 with TRBJ2-3; 12 bases match TRBD2. Germline V gene sequence: CDR1 LGHDT, CDR2 YNNKEL (reference sequence). V trimming: 4 bases; J trimming: 4 bases; junction bases outside the gene matches: 6. The CDR3 runs to 16 residues. CDR3 residues: CASSPVTSGRSDTQYF. The CDR3 bases are TGTGCCAGCAGCCCCGTGACTAGCGGGAGATCAGATACGCAGTATTTT.

In this sample, this clonotype turned up once. The chain joins TRBV7-8 to TRBJ2-3; perhaps D is TRBD1 or TRBD2 (5 bases each). The CDR3 consists of 16 residues. The germline gives CDR1 SGHVS, CDR2 FQNEAQ. The V gene lost 4 bases and the J gene lost 6 bases, with 20 bases spanning the gap. CDR3 bases: TGTGCCAGCAGCTACGGGACGTACAACCTTGGTGATACGCAGTATTTT. It specifies CASSYGTYNLGDTQYF.

The V and J genes are TRBV28 and TRBJ2-2; D gene unclear. The length of the CDR3 is 14 residues. Germline CDR1 MDHEN, CDR2 SYDVKM. The germline V and J ends were trimmed by 4 bases and 1 base, with 7 bases remaining between them. As DNA, the CDR3 is TGTGCCAGCAGTTCCAGTCAGAACACCGGGGAGCTGTTTTTT. Translated, it gives CASSSSQNTGELFF.

This clonotype was recorded at least ten times. The V and J genes are TRBV7-3 and TRBJ2-1; 9 nucleotides align to TRBD2. Trimming took 1 base from V and 6 from J; bases not matched to a gene: 16. The CDR3 has 19 residues. Germline V gene lookup returns CDR1 SGHTA and CDR2 FQGTGA. The CDR3 sequence is CASSLMGGSGRGWGNEQFF. The CDR3 DNA sequence: TGTGCCAGCAGCTTAATGGGTGGTAGCGGGAGAGGTTGGGGCAATGAGCAGTTCTTC.

This clonotype was seen many times. This rearrangement joins TRBV5-1 to TRBJ1-5; 9 bases are a match to TRBD1. The germline CDR1 and CDR2 sequences are SGHRS and YFSETQ. V trimming: 0 bases; J trimming: 6 bases; junction bases outside the gene matches: 4. This CDR3 spans 15 amino acids. The DNA of the CDR3 is TGCGCCAGCAGCTTGGGGACAGGGGAGGGTCAGCCCCAGCATTTT. Translated: CASSLGTGEGQPQHF.

The table lists this clonotype with a few counts. This sequence joins TRBV27 and TRBJ2-7; either TRBD1 or TRBD2 may fit D (5 bases each). Trimming pared 0 bases from V and 4 bases from J, leaving 16 bases between. The CDR3 has 16 residues. Germline V lookup: CDR1 MNHEY, CDR2 SMNVEV (reference sequence). CDR3 sequence: CASSLSGGTGMYEQYF. DNA of the CDR3: TGTGCCAGCAGTTTATCTGGGGGAACGGGAATGTACGAGCAGTACTTC.

There are many counts of this clonotype. This chain connects TRBV4-1 to TRBJ2-7, with 11 nucleotides matching TRBD2. Germline CDR1 and CDR2: MGHRA and YSYEKL. Losses at the gene ends were 4 bases for V and 6 bases for J; bases not matched to a gene: 5. The CDR3 totals 14 residues. For the CDR3, the DNA is TGCGCCAGCAGCCCTACTAGCGGGAGAGCCGAGCAGTACTTC. It is translated as CASSPTSGRAEQYF.

This clonotype was counted many times. The chain is built from TRBV5-1 and TRBJ2-7; 9 bases agree with TRBD2. The CDR3 length is 15 residues. Germline CDR1 reads SGHRS; CDR2 reads YFSETQ. J lost 0 bases, V lost 2 bases, and 3 bases had no gene match. The CDR3 spells CASSFFSGSSYEQYF. As DNA, the CDR3 is TGCGCCAGCAGCTTTTTTAGCGGGAGCTCCTACGAGCAGTACTTC.

This clonotype was counted at least ten times. The chain couples TRBV29-1 to TRBJ2-7, with TRBD1 as a possible D gene (5 bases). The germline V gene encodes CDR1 SQVTM and CDR2 ANQGSEA. This CDR3 has 15 amino acids. V was cut by 1 base and J by 2 bases, with 15 bases left in between. CDR3 sequence reads: CSVEGSADTTYEQYF. DNA for the CDR3: TGCAGCGTTGAAGGGAGTGCGGACACAACCTACGAGCAGTACTTC.

The V gene is TRBV5-1, the J gene TRBJ1-2, with D possibly being TRBD1 (5 bases). This CDR3 contains 16 residues. CDR1 and CDR2 (germline): SGHRS, YFSETQ. Trimming pared 0 bases from V and 6 bases from J, leaving 18 bases between. The CDR3, as DNA: TGCGCCAGCAGCTTGGTGGCAGCTGGTCGGGGGGATGGCTACACCTTC. It is translated as CASSLVAAGRGDGYTF.

This clonotype occurred many times. The gene calls are TRBV20-1 and TRBJ1-5; a possible D gene is TRBD1 (5 bases). Trimming shortened V by 3 bases and J by 6 bases, and 15 bases separated the two germline ends. The CDR3 extends over 14 amino acids. Germline V gives CDR1 DFQATT, CDR2 SNEGSKA (reference sequence). Here the CDR3 reads CSASGLRDSQPQHF. The DNA of the CDR3 is TGCAGTGCTAGTGGTCTCAGGGATAGTCAGCCCCAGCATTTT.

This clonotype was observed many times. The chain joins TRBV10-3 to TRBJ2-7, with D possibly being TRBD2 (5 bases). The CDR3 totals 13 residues. V shed 11 bases and J shed 6 bases, with 20 bases lying between them. Per germline, CDR1 ENHRY and CDR2 SYGVKD. The CDR3 sequence: CASRRNFLAEQYF. In DNA form, the CDR3 reads TGTGCCTCTAGGAGGAACTTTCTCGCCGAGCAGTACTTC.

This clonotype was observed at least ten times. The V and J genes are TRBV29-1 and TRBJ2-3; D not certain. V was pared by 8 bases and J by 11 bases, with 14 bases between. Germline V gene lookup returns CDR1 SQVTM and CDR2 ANQGSEA. The CDR3 is 10 residues long. The CDR3 loop reads CSSGGEGQYF. CDR3 nucleotides: TGCAGCTCCGGTGGGGAAGGGCAGTATTTT.

This clonotype was seen ten or more times. The chain employs TRBV20-1 and TRBJ2-1, with TRBD2 matching over 8 bases. V dropped 5 bases and J dropped 7; count of bases not matched to a gene: 7. Germline V CDR1 and CDR2: DFQATT, SNEGSKA (reference sequence). The CDR3 covers 13 residues. The CDR3: CSARGGRGNEQFF. CDR3 coding DNA: TGCAGTGCTCGCGGGGGGCGAGGGAATGAGCAGTTCTTC.

Many counts were recorded for this clonotype. The J gene is TRBJ2-1, the V gene TRBV15, with D hard to call. Trimming left V 1 base short and J 16 bases short, with 14 bases between. In germline, CDR1 is LNHNV, CDR2 YYDKDF (reference sequence). CDR3 length: 12 residues. CDR3: CATSRVHWRRFF. Here the CDR3 DNA reads TGTGCCACCAGCAGAGTTCACTGGAGAAGATTCTTC.